The clone carrying this T cell receptor beta chain has a handful of counts. A J-beta primer mix and a sample-barcoded 5' primer were used in a second PCR of roughly 7 to 12 cycles. TCRdb passed the 5' RACE reads through MiXCR, listing each CDR3 protein once. The repertoire holds over 1,500,000 distinct CDR3 sequences, with around half as singletons. This entry belongs to a study of blood T cells in healthy people across ages. The CDR3 totals 14 residues. The ends were cut back, 1 base at V and 9 bases at J, with 13 bases in the middle. Germline CDR1 and CDR2: SGHAT and FQDESV (reference sequence). The V and J genes are TRBV11-1 and TRBJ2-1, with D perhaps given as TRBD1 or TRBD2 (6 bases each). This receptor was identified in a woman aged 35 to 49 in good health. Sequenced sample: blood. The CDR3: CASSLEFGGGEQFF. The CDR3, as DNA: TGTGCCAGCAGCTTAGAATTCGGGGGCGGTGAGCAGTTCTTC. Full variable domain (remainder filled in from reference TRBV11-1 and TRBJ2-1): EAEVAQSPRYKITEKSQAVAFWCDPISGHATLYWYRQILGQGPELLVQFQDESVVDDSQLPKDRFSAERLKGVDSTLKIQPAELGDSAMYLCASSLEFGGGEQFFGPGTRLTVL.